These T cell receptor beta chains were read from a single sample in a study of tumor-infiltrating lymphocytes in primary liver carcinoma. One entry per CDR3 protein, called by TCRdb with MiXCR from the multiplex PCR reads. The profile shows approximately 310,000 distinct CDR3 sequences, approximately 65% of them singletons. The sequencing sample was made of peripheral blood. The origin of the receptors is a middle-aged man with primary liver carcinoma and hepatitis B virus infection. Each CDR3 is given with its conserved first and last residue. D genes are given only for firm matches. A clone size is listed for some rows: how often the clone was seen (once, few, many), or a class if it is expanded.

v_call	d_call	clone_size	j_call	cdr3_aa	cdr3_nt
TRBV28	TRBD1	.	TRBJ1-6	CASSLGQARGNSPLHF	TGTGCCAGCAGTTTGGGACAGGCCCGAGGTAATTCACCCCTCCACTTT
TRBV28	TRBD1	few	TRBJ1-5	CASSFQGAGQPQHF	TGTGCCAGCAGTTTTCAGGGGGCTGGTCAGCCCCAGCATTTT
TRBV29-1	.	many	TRBJ2-1	CSVEPPLGDEQFF	TGCAGCGTTGAACCCCCGTTGGGCGATGAGCAGTTCTTC
TRBV6-1	.	.	TRBJ1-4	CASSVSDGPIETNEKLFF	TGTGCCAGCAGTGTCTCAGACGGACCGATCGAGACTAATGAAAAACTCTTTTTT
TRBV6-2/TRBV6-3	.	many	TRBJ1-5	CASQTDSNQPQHF	TGTGCCAGCCAGACAGATAGCAATCAGCCCCAGCATTTT
TRBV29-1	.	.	TRBJ2-1	CSVVSLVGLGNKQFF	TGCAGCGTTGTCTCACTTGTGGGATTGGGGAATAAGCAGTTCTTC
TRBV24-1	TRBD2	.	TRBJ2-3	CDTSEPLPGGSTDTQYF	TGTGACACCAGTGAGCCCTTGCCGGGAGGGAGCACAGATACGCAGTATTTT
TRBV10-3	.	.	TRBJ2-1	CAISKNAGAQFF	TGCGCCATCAGCAAAAACGCCGGGGCTCAGTTCTTC
TRBV11-2	TRBD2	once	TRBJ2-3	CASSLYSGITDTQYF	TGTGCTAGCAGCTTGTATAGCGGGATCACAGATACGCAGTATTTT
TRBV5-1	TRBD2	.	TRBJ2-3	CASSRTSVADTQYF	TGCGCCAGCAGCCGTACTAGCGTAGCAGATACGCAGTATTTT
TRBV30	TRBD2	few	TRBJ2-3	CAWTSGLGTDTQYF	TGTGCCTGGACTAGCGGACTCGGCACAGATACGCAGTATTTT